This T cell receptor beta chain was found in a study of CD8 T cells in ankylosing spondylitis. Study conclusions and caveats: One TCR beta motif, made up of several highly homologous variants, appeared characteristic of ankylosing spondylitis blood.

This clonotype was counted ten times or more. Its antigen remains unknown. The CDR3 totals 16 residues. Trimming removed 6 bases from V and 4 bases from J, with 18 bases in between. Germline assignment: CDR1 LGHNA and CDR2 YNFKEQ. Quantitative molecular-barcoded 5'-RACE generated the TCR beta libraries. One entry per CDR3 protein, called by TCRdb with MiXCR from the 5' RACE reads. Of roughly 490,000 distinct CDR3 sequences listed, about 5% are singletons. J is TRBJ2-2 and V is TRBV4-2, with D tentatively TRBD1 or TRBD2 (6 bases each). Sequenced material: blood, either unsorted or a sorted T cell fraction (not recorded which). This TCR came from a male donor with ankylosing spondylitis. The CDR3, as DNA: TGTGCCAGCAGGCGAATGATAGGAGGGGGCACCGGGGAGCTGTTTTTT. It specifies CASRRMIGGGTGELFF.